This T cell receptor (beta chain) stems from a study of cytomegalovirus exposure and HLA in healthy donors (dated 2017 in TCRdb). Context from the whole study: An earlier analysis of several hundred of the donors reported approximately 270 Gb of sequence data and 117 million unique TCR beta sequences from some 180 million T cells. An early release covering 500 to 750 HLA-typed donors comprised roughly 300 gigabases of sequencing data and 85 million to 100 million unique TCR sequences. Of the roughly 400 genotyped donors, about 84% fell in the genetic ancestry cluster associated with self-reported Caucasian donors. The study was designed to test whether signatures of past pathogen exposure could be identified by cataloging public T cell receptors. The study profiled the T cell repertoires of approximately 700 subjects by immunosequencing and related them to cytomegalovirus serostatus. In addition to the first cohort of 650 to 750 subjects, a separate validation cohort of approximately 120 different subjects was used. To predict cytomegalovirus infection status, the study combined high-throughput TCR immunosequencing, statistical association of individual TCRs with disease status, and machine learning. To study patterns of TCR occurrence, a later analysis re-analyzed previously published TCR beta repertoires from 500 to 850 donors and added high-resolution HLA genotyping. Rather than using new phenotypic data, the later analysis identified candidate immune exposures from TCR beta sequences and from how often those sequences occurred across donors. In an earlier analysis of more than 550 of the donors, high-throughput TCR beta sequencing was used to judge whether each TCR beta V gene segment behaved as functional or pseudogenic. Alongside the repertoire data, information on donor age, sex, ethnicity and CMV serostatus was compiled. Genome-wide SNP genotypes for about 60% of the roughly 670 donors were used in a later genetic analysis, which treated that subset as a discovery cohort. Every repertoire in the discovery cohort had been generated on one and the same sequencing platform. Both class I and class II loci were covered by HLA typing, at four-digit resolution. The number of typed donors differed by locus: about 629-640 for A, B, C, DRB1 and DQB1; 500 to 550 for DQA1; roughly 600 for DPA1; and approximately 450 for DPB1. Roughly five DR-DQ haplotypes were handled as single units for association and clustering, since linkage in the cohort was strong. Among over 350 genotyped donors of the cohort, an average of approximately 230,000 unique TCR beta nucleotide sequences were sequenced per donor, 15% to 20% of them non-productive.

The cohort was made up of several hundred healthy bone marrow donors. At the time of sampling, every cohort member was nominally healthy, though immune exposures that went unrecorded were likely present. The donor tested CMV seronegative and was one of the 352 seronegative cohort members. Every donor gave a peripheral blood sample, and the peripheral blood mononuclear cells from that sample were used for TCR beta sequencing. The Qiagen DNeasy Blood Extraction Kit was used to extract genomic DNA from the blood cell samples. The library was made by the immunoSEQ multiplex PCR assay. For the multiplex PCR, a mixture combining 60 forward primers for TCR Vbeta segments and 13 reverse primers for TCR Jbeta segments was used. The CDR3 region of rearranged TCR beta genes was amplified from genomic DNA by a multiplex PCR assay. The Illumina HiSeq System was used to sequence the amplified TCR beta libraries as 87-base-pair reads. The authors' analysis ran thus. Across the 670 or so repertoires, a later analysis counted around 80 million unique TCR beta chains, some 11 million of which were shared by at least two donors. A nearest-neighbor algorithm error-corrected the raw reads and collapsed the reads into unique sequences, merging closely related sequences to remove PCR and sequencing errors. To assign V, D and J gene segments, CDR3 sequences were aligned to IMGT reference sequences. Each retained sequence needed at least a six-nucleotide match to both a V gene segment and a J gene segment. Rearrangements were called productive when the CDR3 lacked stop codons and stayed in frame with V and J; all others were non-productive. CDR3 was defined according to IMGT convention as the region running from the second conserved V-encoded cysteine to the conserved J-encoded phenylalanine. In an earlier analysis of roughly 580 of the donors, sequences lacking an unambiguous match to a single V gene segment were excluded. An earlier analysis of approximately 590 of the donors classified V segments as functional when productive rearrangements were above 56.7% and as segregating when the standard deviation between donors was above 5%. A statistical classification framework was built to diagnose cytomegalovirus status from the catalog of TCR beta chain sequences. A later analysis assigned V and J genes by comparing TCR nucleotide sequences with IMGT/GENE-DB human TR gene sequences. The TCRdist pipeline was used in a later analysis to assign CDR3 sequences and most-parsimonious VDJ recombination scenarios. A later analysis defined each TCR beta chain by its CDR3 amino acid sequence plus V-gene family, and excluded reads lacking a unique V-gene family. A later analysis removed several hundred highly shared, low-generation-probability nucleotide sequences to deal with suspected cross-contamination and a sequencing artifact. For each public chain, a later analysis derived a clonal expansion index from normalized ranks of inferred template counts within each repertoire. Generation probabilities in a later analysis came from a VDJ recombination model fitted to out-of-frame rearrangements, and those results were checked against IGoR. In a later analysis, TCR-TCR, TCR-HLA and TCR-CMV co-occurrence was scored with hypergeometric tests, and a repertoire-size bias correction was applied to TCR pairs. To estimate false discovery rates, a later analysis permuted the HLA or CMV assignments 20 times. In a later analysis, co-occurring TCRs were grouped using DBSCAN, with TCRdist sequence similarity added in when clustering inside HLA-allele-positive subsets. Co-occurrence clustering excluded repertoires with fewer than 30,000 or more than 120,000 public chains, plus five with anomalous nucleotide sharing. What TCRdb holds here is the immuneACCESS table cut down to in-frame rearrangements. Part of the clones is not present; checked against another copy, under half of the missing clones reflect an unresolved V gene, and the others are unexplained. V and J calls and clone size are those listed in that table; D and trimming were worked out from the DNA. This sample has tens of thousands of clones in its table, and about four fifths of those were observed once. 1.9% of the sample is held by the ten biggest clonotypes.

What the research found in general, with its limitations: Several of the top co-occurrence clusters appeared to be linked to parvovirus B19, influenza, CMV and Epstein-Barr virus, according to a later analysis. In vitro tests confirmed that a few of the cytomegalovirus-associated TCR beta chains recognize cytomegalovirus antigens. According to the authors, the approach could potentially be generalized to other disease states and immunological phenotypes. Most CMV-associated TCR beta chains appeared to be HLA-restricted in a later analysis, and the HLA associations seemed to be driven largely by CMV exposure. The presence/absence analyses assumed that sequencing depth was roughly uniform across donors, and that assumption may not be true. A later analysis associated 17,000 or so TCR beta sequences with specific HLA alleles at a false discovery rate of 0.05. The classifier was reported to diagnose cytomegalovirus status with high specificity and sensitivity in both the original cohort and the validation cohort. Compared with equally common non-associated chains, HLA-associated TCR beta chains in a later analysis were more clonally expanded and had lower generation probabilities. A later genetic analysis reported fewer N-insertions in productive TCRs among donors in an Asian-associated ancestry cluster than the roughly 670-donor mean. The cohort was sequenced for TCR beta chains only, and without alpha or paired-chain data the features that could be detected were limited. Across donors, most TCR sequences were observed very rarely, whereas some public TCRs were present in many individuals. Immune exposure information for the cohort was limited to CMV serostatus. A further reported finding was that TCR beta sequences accurately predicted the HLA-A and HLA-B alleles for most subjects in the first cohort. When HLA alleles, especially DR and DQ, strongly co-occurred, TCR associations were difficult to assign to individual alleles. A later analysis found that TCR association rates varied across HLA loci, with DRB1 alleles showing the most associated TCRs and HLA-C alleles the fewest. HLA typing was unavailable for some donors at each locus, so association tests used only the typed subset. A cluster of highly shared sequence variants was judged likely to represent a technical artifact of the sequencing pipeline. In a later genetic analysis, a missense DCLRE1C variant was associated with V-gene and J-gene trimming of TCR beta chains, and the association was replicated in an independent cohort. In an earlier analysis of about 600 of the donors, most TCR beta V segments appeared in productive rearrangements about 90% or about 30% of the time, broadly matching IMGT annotations. The study gave a list of more than 150 TCR beta chains associated with cytomegalovirus. Linkage disequilibrium might explain the correlated functional status among segregating V segments, but an unknown experimental factor could not be excluded. Because counts were too low, seventeen rarely observed V segments, including chromosome 9 orphons, were excluded from the earlier analysis of about 500 of the donors.

On this clone itself: The specificity of this receptor is unknown. Per-base qualities were not stored, and no clone one base away is much larger.

This receptor was identified in a young man in good health and CMV-seronegative. The sample comprised PBMCs.

CDR3 sequence: CASSQVRGEKLFF. In nucleotides, the sequence is TGCGCCAGCAGCCAAGTGCGGGGTGAAAAACTGTTTTTT. Rearrangement joined TRBV4-1 to TRBJ1-4; no D gene call is confident. The germline V gene encodes CDR1 MGHRA and CDR2 YSYEKL. The CDR3, from cysteine to phenylalanine, totals 13 residues. The entry retains the CDR3 DNA only, 39 bases that are in frame from base 1. V is clipped by 1 base and J by 7 bases, and the sequence between their germline boundaries is 7 bases long.